This is a list of T cell receptor beta chains from one sample in a study of blood T cell repertoires in COVID-19. Profiled with immunoSEQ multiplex PCR; TCRdb holds only in-frame clones, not every one. The sample records more than 75,000 clones, around 88% being singletons. Sequenced material: peripheral blood. The receptors shown here come from an older woman with acute or convalescent COVID-19. The CDR3 runs from the conserved cysteine through the conserved F or W. Some rows mark clone size as missing; the rest say once, few, many or name a class of expanded clone.

clone_size cdr3_length j_call v_call cdr3_aa
- 19 TRBJ1-5 TRBV28 CASSLYPQRQGASNQPQHF
- 12 TRBJ1-6 TRBV7-2 CASSPSDRPLHF
- 15 TRBJ1-1 TRBV7-8 CASSSGAGAHYEAFF
- 16 TRBJ2-2 TRBV30 CAWSVGRSGDPGELFF
- 16 TRBJ2-2 TRBV6-6 CASSRFWQTNTGELFF
- 14 TRBJ2-1 TRBV18 CASGGLAGVNEQFF
- 18 TRBJ2-1 TRBV15 CATSRDSPKSLAYNEQFF
few 15 TRBJ1-5 TRBV5-8 CASSWGDRGNQPQHF
- 13 TRBJ2-7 TRBV7-8 CASSLTGVYEQYF
- 15 TRBJ2-7 TRBV3-1/TRBV3-2 CASSQFAGVSYEQYF
- 15 TRBJ2-2 TRBV19 CASSSYGEYTGELFF
- 14 TRBJ2-3 TRBV5-1 CASSLSRDTDTQYF
- 16 TRBJ2-7 TRBV4-1 CASSQDLGLATYEQYF
- 13 TRBJ1-2 TRBV10-1 CASSEWPTGGYTF
- 15 TRBJ2-7 TRBV6-2/TRBV6-3 CASSYSLAGTYEQYF
- 16 TRBJ1-4 TRBV5-5 CASSTGAGTANEKLFF
- 12 TRBJ1-2 TRBV28 CASTTGSYGYTF
- 19 TRBJ2-6 TRBV9 CASSPYPGQGFSGANVLTF
- 11 TRBJ2-7 TRBV20-1 CSPSFSDEQYF
- 16 TRBJ2-1 TRBV15 CATSRDSGLAGVEQFF
- 11 TRBJ1-1 TRBV11-2 CASTGGVGAFF
once 13 TRBJ1-2 TRBV12-3/TRBV12-4 CASSNVRGGGYTF
- 14 TRBJ1-5 TRBV5-1 CASSLDGVGQPQHF
few 20 TRBJ2-2 TRBV5-4 CASSLFGSSGGAGVTGELFF
- 13 TRBJ2-5 TRBV2 CASSWTPQETQYF
- 13 TRBJ1-2 TRBV30 CAWSIDTSYGYTF
- 16 TRBJ2-1 TRBV3-1/TRBV3-2 CASSQVGDSTYNEQFF
- 15 TRBJ2-3 TRBV6-1 CASSEGGSGTDTQYF
- 14 TRBJ1-4 TRBV5-1 CASSLGATNEKLFF